This T cell receptor (beta chain) was recorded in a study of blood T cells in healthy people across ages (dated by TCRdb to 2014 to 2015). A note on the overall study: In model experiments, template switching captured roughly one uniquely barcoded TCR beta cDNA molecule for every two T cells. To track age-related changes in TCR beta repertoire diversity, the study relied on deep sequencing normalized with unique cDNA molecular identifiers. The donors were divided into four age groups: young (average around 16 years), middle-aged (about 40), aged (roughly 60) and long-lived (82). To avoid experimental bias, donors of different ages were randomly spread across the sequencing lanes. For two donors (one aged 18 to 29 and one aged 80 or older), the study analyzed two additional independent replicas of 1 million unique cDNA reads from the same blood draw. Results and caveats for the whole study, not just this receptor: Observed TCR beta diversity per million T cells fell roughly linearly with age, and a significant reduction was already apparent by age around 40. Total diversity estimates from one million sequenced T cells were considered lower bounds and underestimates. Conclusive comparison of naive and antigen-experienced compartments was prevented by the profiling of bulk unsorted PBMCs. Because donor CMV infection status was unknown, age-related changes in expanded clonotypes were potentially confounded. Compared with the aged group, the long-lived group had more naive CD4+ T cells, fewer expanded clones and increased TCR diversity, suggesting age selection. A strong correlation was found between observed TCR beta diversity and the percentage of naive T cells measured by flow cytometry.

The donors were 40 or so Caucasian individuals from Russia, aged roughly 6 to 100 years, who were systemically healthy. Each donor gave 8 to 10 milliliters of peripheral blood, collected into EDTA-treated Vacutainer tubes. Ficoll-Paque density-gradient centrifugation was used to isolate PBMCs, with at least 6.5 million per sample. Trizol reagent was used to extract total RNA from PBMCs, with at least 5.5 micrograms per sample. For every donor, an aliquot of PBMCs went through flow cytometry to measure the percentages of naive CD45RAhigh/CD27high T cells. In this sample, this clonotype turned up many times. Its cognate antigen has yet to be identified. No base quality information exists; no much larger clone differs at one position. The library relied on 5' RACE. The sequencer listed for this sample is Illumina HiSeq 2500. A second roughly 7 to 12 cycle PCR used a sample-barcoded 5' primer and a J-beta primer mix. A unique molecular identifier was introduced onto each TCR beta cDNA molecule by a template-switch 5' adaptor carrying 12 random nucleotides. At least 2.5 million CDR3-containing paired-end reads were obtained from each sample. All of the RNA was converted into first-strand cDNA using the Mint cDNA synthesis kit, with a TRBC-specific oligonucleotide serving as the primer. All cDNA was treated with uracil-DNA glycosylase and then went through a first 18-cycle PCR with the universal primers M1SS and BC2_uni_R. The paper's data handling went like this. Normalization of each sample was performed by random selection of 1 million high-quality reads, each carrying a distinct molecular identifier. Reads sharing molecular identifiers were discarded rather than binned into consensus sequences. MiTCR, with a Q25 quality threshold and the strictest error-elimination algorithm, was used for CDR3 identification, clonotype clustering and error correction. A nonparametric unseen species model with Euler transformation was used to estimate a lower bound on total TCR beta diversity. Using fastp at Q25 and MiXCR, TCRdb reprocessed the public reads and kept productive beta chains. Every distinct CDR3 protein forms one entry, paired with its most common genes and DNA. None of the V and J calls come from the authors' own analysis; TCRdb made them. The sample contains around 400,000 distinct CDR3 sequences, about half of them found a single time. The ten biggest clones cover under 65% of the sample.

V has 3 bases trimmed and J has 11 bases trimmed; junction bases matching no gene number 11. The CDR3 covers 14 residues, taking in both the cysteine and the phenylalanine. The CDR3 DNA has 42 bases and is translated from base 1. Sequences MGHRA (CDR1) and YSYEKL (CDR2) are obtained from the germline V gene. What was sequenced was blood. In this chain, TRBV4-1 is recombined with TRBJ2-3; TRBD2 lines up with 7 middle nucleotides. The sequence was obtained from a man in his 60s in good health. The sequenced DNA: TGCGCCAGCAGCCAGGCCTTCTGGCCGGGGGGGCAGTATTTT. It translates to CASSQAFWPGGQYF.